These 14 T cell receptor beta chains originate from one sample sequenced in a study of control samples from healthy donors and cancer patients. The table came from immunoSEQ multiplex PCR; TCRdb's copy has only in-frame clones and leaves some out. The sample has some 150,000 clones, approximately 94% seen once. The sample was blood. The receptors here all came from a man between 40 and 49 years old in good health.

The rearrangement uses TRBV6-5 and TRBJ2-5; TRBD2 is a possible D gene (5 bases). The CDR3 contains 14 residues. Germline CDR1 MNHEY, CDR2 SVGAGI. Between the trimmed V and J ends, which lost 8 bases and 2 bases, there was a span of 15 bases. CDR3 nucleotide sequence: TGTGCCAGCGGCGGGCCATGGGCACAAGAGACCCAGTACTTC. It codes for CASGGPWAQETQYF.

The chain carries TRBV7-2 and TRBJ2-1, with TRBD2 matching 8 bases. Germline V lookup: CDR1 SGHTA, CDR2 FQGNSA. The CDR3 extends over 12 amino acids. V shed 4 bases and J 14 bases; nucleotides not matched to a gene: 7. CDR3: CASSSRGLAKFF. CDR3 nucleotides: TGTGCCAGCAGCTCCCGCGGACTAGCTAAGTTCTTC.

The chain couples TRBV5-1 to TRBJ2-7; TRBD2 matches at 10 bases. The V segment lost 1 base and the J segment 1 base; nucleotides outside the gene matches: 11. The CDR3 contains 18 residues. Per the germline V gene, CDR1 is SGHRS and CDR2 is YFSETQ. The CDR3 DNA is TGCGCCAGCAGCTTGCAACAGCGGGAGGGCCTAAGGTCCTACGAGCAGTACTTC. As protein: CASSLQQREGLRSYEQYF.

The V and J genes are TRBV30 and TRBJ1-2, with D maybe TRBD1 (6 bases). The CDR3 extends over 13 amino acids. Trimming took 5 bases from V and 4 from J, leaving 14 bases between them. Looked up from germline, CDR1 is GTSNPN and CDR2 is SVGIG (reference sequence). The CDR3 loop is CAWGNRESYGYTF. As DNA, the CDR3 is TGTGCCTGGGGAAACAGGGAAAGCTATGGCTACACCTTC.

This rearrangement joins TRBV6-5 to TRBJ1-2; D is ambiguous. The V gene's germline CDR1 is MNHEY and CDR2 SVGAGI. This CDR3 is built from 14 residues. Trimming cost V 5 bases and J 7 bases, with 17 bases left between them. The CDR3 loop is CASSQSSWLAGYTF. CDR3 nucleotide sequence: TGTGCCAGCAGTCAATCCAGCTGGTTGGCTGGCTACACCTTC.

For the CDR3, the DNA is TGTGCCAGCAGTGAAGAACAGATCTATGGCTACACCTTC. It codes for CASSEEQIYGYTF. This rearrangement joins TRBV2 to TRBJ1-2, with D unclear. The germline V gene has CDR1 SNHLY and CDR2 FYNNEI. The V end was cut by 1 base, the J end by 4 bases, with 7 bases between. The CDR3 has 13 residues.

The chain carries TRBV6-6 and TRBJ2-7; no reliable D call. Deletions cut 2 bases from V and 1 base from J, with 9 bases between. Germline CDR1 is MNHNY and CDR2 is SVGAGI (reference sequence). This CDR3 contains 14 residues. The CDR3 DNA reads as TGTGCCAGCAGTTACCGTCAGGATTCCTACGAGCAGTACTTC. This encodes CASSYRQDSYEQYF.

The chain joins TRBV5-4 to TRBJ2-2, with D unclear. CDR3 size: 14 residues. The germline V and J ends were trimmed by 6 bases and 7 bases, with 16 bases remaining between them. Germline-derived CDR1 and CDR2 are SGHNT and YYREEE (reference sequence). The CDR3 here is CASTVDGTVGELFF. The CDR3 DNA sequence: TGTGCCAGCACCGTCGACGGTACAGTCGGGGAGCTGTTTTTT.

The chain links TRBV6-1 to TRBJ1-5; the D is unclear. CDR1 MNHNS and CDR2 SASEGT come from the germline V gene. The CDR3 is 13 residues long. V was pared by 3 bases and J by 2 bases, with 5 bases between. The CDR3 DNA sequence: TGTGCCAGCAGTGATCTCGGCAATCAGCCCCAGCATTTT. Its protein product is CASSDLGNQPQHF.

The genes are TRBV2 and TRBJ2-2, with TRBD1 identical over 7 bases. The CDR3 is made up of 15 amino acids. The J segment lost 1 base and the V segment lost 7 bases, leaving 6 bases of the junction unmatched. The V gene's germline CDR1 is SNHLY and CDR2 FYNNEI. The CDR3 protein is CASTPTGQNTGELFF. CDR3 DNA: TGTGCCAGCACGCCGACAGGGCAGAACACCGGGGAGCTGTTTTTT.

The V gene is TRBV7-9, the J gene TRBJ2-3; unclear D gene. The CDR3 runs 13 residues. Trimming shortened V by 6 bases and J by 6 bases, and 13 bases separated the two germline ends. Germline V lookup: CDR1 SEHNR, CDR2 FQNEAQ (reference sequence). The CDR3 loop reads CASRLTTGDTQYF. The CDR3, as DNA: TGTGCCAGCAGACTCACTACCGGGGATACGCAGTATTTT. Variable domain in full (rest from reference TRBV7-9 and TRBJ2-3): DTGVSQNPRHKITKRGQNVTFRCDPISEHNRLYWYRQTLGQGPEFLTYFQNEAQLEKSRLLSDRFSAERPKGSFSTLEIQRTEQGDSAMYLCASRLTTGDTQYFGPGTRLTVL.

The gene calls are TRBV14 and TRBJ2-6; no clear D gene. Germline V gene data show CDR1 as SGHDN and CDR2 as FVKESK. V lost 0 bases and J lost 0, with 6 bases in between. The CDR3 loop spans 16 amino acids. CDR3: CASSQERLSGANVLTF. In nucleotides, the CDR3 is TGTGCCAGCAGCCAAGAACGCCTCTCTGGGGCCAACGTCCTGACTTTC.

CDR3 protein: CATAPEGLGYSDTQYF. The CDR3 DNA reads as TGCGCCACCGCCCCCGAAGGCCTAGGGTACTCAGATACGCAGTATTTT. The gene calls are TRBV5-1 and TRBJ2-3; no clear D. The CDR3 is 16 residues long. Trimming took off 9 bases at V and 4 bases at J, with 24 bases between the two ends. Germline V gene data show CDR1 as SGHRS and CDR2 as YFSETQ.

The chain recombines TRBV5-1 with TRBJ2-1; 13 nucleotides align to TRBD2. CDR3 length: 15 residues. Losses at the gene ends were 0 bases for V and 8 bases for J; bases not matched to a gene: 2. CDR1 and CDR2 (germline): SGHRS, YFSETQ. The CDR3 here is CASSLGTSGSDEQFF. CDR3 coding DNA: TGCGCCAGCAGCTTGGGGACTAGCGGGAGCGATGAGCAGTTCTTC. Combining the CDR3 with reference TRBV5-1 and TRBJ2-1 gives the whole variable domain KAGVTQTPRYLIKTRGQQVTLSCSPISGHRSVSWYQQTPGQGLQFLFEYFSETQRNKGNFPGRFSGRQFSNSRSEMNVSTLELGDSALYLCASSLGTSGSDEQFFGPGTRLTVL.